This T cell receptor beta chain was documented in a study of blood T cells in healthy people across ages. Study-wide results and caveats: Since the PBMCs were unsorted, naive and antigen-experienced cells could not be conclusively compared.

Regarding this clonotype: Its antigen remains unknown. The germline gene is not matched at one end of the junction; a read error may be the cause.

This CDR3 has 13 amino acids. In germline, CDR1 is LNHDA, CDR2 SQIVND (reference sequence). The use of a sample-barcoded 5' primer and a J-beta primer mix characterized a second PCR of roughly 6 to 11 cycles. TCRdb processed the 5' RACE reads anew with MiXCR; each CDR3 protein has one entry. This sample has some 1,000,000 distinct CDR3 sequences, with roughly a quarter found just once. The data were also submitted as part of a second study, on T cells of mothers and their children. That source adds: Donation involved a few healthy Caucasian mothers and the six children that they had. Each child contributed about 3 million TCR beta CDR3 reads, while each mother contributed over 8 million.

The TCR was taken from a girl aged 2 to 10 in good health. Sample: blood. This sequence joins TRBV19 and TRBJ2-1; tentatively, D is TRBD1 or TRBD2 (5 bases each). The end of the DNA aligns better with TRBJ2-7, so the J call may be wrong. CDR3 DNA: TGTGCCAGTAGTTCGGGACGGTCCTTCGAGCAGTACTTC. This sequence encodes CASSSGRSFEQYF.